This entry concerns a single T cell receptor beta chain. Antigen unknown. 60 Vbeta and 13 Jbeta primers were used in PCR. Authors' processing steps: Later analysis identified approximately 88 million unique TCR beta chains, about 10 million shared. Using immunoSEQ multiplex PCR, the repertoire was profiled, and TCRdb retains in-frame clones only, with some absent. V, J and clone size derive from that table, while D and trimming were established from the DNA sequence. The data hold approximately 150,000 clones, with more than 60% observed a single time. These data belong to a study of cytomegalovirus exposure and HLA in healthy donors. The study, taken as a whole, reports: It has been reported that TCR beta sequences accurately predicted the HLA-A and HLA-B alleles of most subjects.

The CDR3 length is 21 residues. V shed 3 bases, J shed 4 bases, and the junction held 19 bases outside the gene matches. Germline CDR1 MNHEY, CDR2 SMNVEV (reference sequence). Healthy bone marrow donors made up the cohort. The V call is TRBV27, the J call TRBJ2-1; 12 bases agree with TRBD2. The material sequenced was PBMCs. This TCR came from a man aged 35 to 55 in good health and CMV-seropositive. The CDR3 reads CASSFRLAGGLKRGGYNEQFF. CDR3 nucleotides: TGTGCCAGCAGTTTCAGGCTAGCGGGAGGGCTCAAAAGGGGGGGGTACAATGAGCAGTTCTTC.